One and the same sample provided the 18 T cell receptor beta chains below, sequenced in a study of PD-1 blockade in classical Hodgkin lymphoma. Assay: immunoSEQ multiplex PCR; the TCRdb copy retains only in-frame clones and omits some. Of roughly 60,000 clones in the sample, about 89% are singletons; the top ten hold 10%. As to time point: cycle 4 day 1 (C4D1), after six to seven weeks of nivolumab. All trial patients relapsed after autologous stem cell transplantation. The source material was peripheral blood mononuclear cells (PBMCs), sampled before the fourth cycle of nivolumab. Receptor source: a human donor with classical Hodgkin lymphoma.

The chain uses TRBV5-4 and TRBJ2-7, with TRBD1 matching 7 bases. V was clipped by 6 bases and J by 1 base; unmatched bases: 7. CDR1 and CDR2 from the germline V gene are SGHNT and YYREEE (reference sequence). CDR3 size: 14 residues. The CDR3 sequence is CASKEQGTSYEQYF. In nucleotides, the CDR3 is TGTGCCAGCAAGGAACAGGGGACGTCCTACGAGCAGTACTTC.

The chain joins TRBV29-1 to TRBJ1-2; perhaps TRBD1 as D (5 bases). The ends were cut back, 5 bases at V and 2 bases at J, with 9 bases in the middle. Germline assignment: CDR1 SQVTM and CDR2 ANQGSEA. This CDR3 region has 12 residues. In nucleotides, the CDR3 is TGCAGCGTTTTAACAGGCAACTATGGCTACACCTTC. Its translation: CSVLTGNYGYTF.

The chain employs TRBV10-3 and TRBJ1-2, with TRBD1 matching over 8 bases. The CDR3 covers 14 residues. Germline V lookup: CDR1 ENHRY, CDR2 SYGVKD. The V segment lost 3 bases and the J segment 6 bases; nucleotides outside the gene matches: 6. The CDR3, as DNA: TGTGCCATCAGTGATTGGCAGGGGGCGCATGGCTACACCTTC. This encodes CAISDWQGAHGYTF.

Here the CDR3 reads CASSSTDRTEAFF. In DNA form, the CDR3 reads TGTGCCAGCAGTTCCACCGACAGGACTGAAGCTTTCTTT. The rearrangement links TRBV6-5 to TRBJ1-1, with D tentatively TRBD1 (6 bases). Trimming removed 4 bases at V and 5 bases at J, with 11 bases between. Germline V lookup: CDR1 MNHEY, CDR2 SVGAGI. The CDR3 contains 13 residues.

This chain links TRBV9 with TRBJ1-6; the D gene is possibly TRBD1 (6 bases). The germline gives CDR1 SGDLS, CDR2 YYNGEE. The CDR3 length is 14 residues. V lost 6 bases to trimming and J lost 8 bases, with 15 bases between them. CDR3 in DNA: TGTGCCAGCACGAAACTGGGGGCAGATTCACCCCTCCACTTT. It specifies CASTKLGADSPLHF.

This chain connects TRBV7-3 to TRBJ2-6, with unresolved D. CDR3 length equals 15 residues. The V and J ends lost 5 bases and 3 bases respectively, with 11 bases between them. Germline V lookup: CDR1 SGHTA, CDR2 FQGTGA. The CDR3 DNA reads TGTGCCAGCAGCGTCCGTAGGCTTGGGGCCAACGTCCTGACTTTC. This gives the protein CASSVRRLGANVLTF. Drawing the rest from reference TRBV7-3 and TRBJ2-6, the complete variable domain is GAGVSQTPSNKVTEKGKYVELRCDPISGHTALYWYRQSLGQGPEFLIYFQGTGAADDSGLPNDRFFAVRPEGSVSTLKIQRTERGDSAVYLCASSVRRLGANVLTFGAGSRLTVL.

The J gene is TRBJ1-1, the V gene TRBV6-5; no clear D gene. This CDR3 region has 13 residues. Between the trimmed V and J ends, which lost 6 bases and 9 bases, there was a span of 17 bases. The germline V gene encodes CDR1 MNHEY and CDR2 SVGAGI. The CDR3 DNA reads TGTGCCAGCAGGGCGGGATTTCCAAATCAAGCTTTCTTT. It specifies CASRAGFPNQAFF.

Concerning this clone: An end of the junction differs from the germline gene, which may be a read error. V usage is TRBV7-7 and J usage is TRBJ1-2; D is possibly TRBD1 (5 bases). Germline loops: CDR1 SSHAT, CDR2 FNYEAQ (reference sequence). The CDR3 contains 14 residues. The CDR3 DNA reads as TGTGCTAGCAGCCATTTGCCAGGGACCTATGGCTACACCTTC. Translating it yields CASSHLPGTYGYTF.

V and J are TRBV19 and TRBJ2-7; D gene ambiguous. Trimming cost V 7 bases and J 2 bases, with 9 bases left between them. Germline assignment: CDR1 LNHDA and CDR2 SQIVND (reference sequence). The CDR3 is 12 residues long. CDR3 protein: CASTQDPYEQYF. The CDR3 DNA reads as TGTGCCAGTACCCAGGACCCCTACGAGCAGTACTTC.

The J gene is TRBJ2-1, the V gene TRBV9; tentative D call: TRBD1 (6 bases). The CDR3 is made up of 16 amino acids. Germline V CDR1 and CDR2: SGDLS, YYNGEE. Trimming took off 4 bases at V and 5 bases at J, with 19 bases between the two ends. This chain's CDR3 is CASSSDEGHTHNEQFF. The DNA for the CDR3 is TGTGCCAGCAGCTCAGATGAGGGACATACGCACAATGAGCAGTTCTTC.

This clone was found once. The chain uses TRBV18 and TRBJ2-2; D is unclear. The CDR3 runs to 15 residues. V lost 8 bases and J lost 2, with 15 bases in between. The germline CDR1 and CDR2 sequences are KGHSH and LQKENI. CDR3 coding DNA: TGTGCCAGCGCGGCCGGGCAGACTAACACCGGGGAGCTGTTTTTT. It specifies CASAAGQTNTGELFF. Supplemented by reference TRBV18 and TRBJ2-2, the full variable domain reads NAGVMQNPRHLVRRRGQEARLRCSPMKGHSHVYWYRQLPEEGLKFMVYLQKENIIDESGMPKERFSAEFPKEGPSILRIQQVVRGDSAAYFCASAAGQTNTGELFFGEGSRLTVL.

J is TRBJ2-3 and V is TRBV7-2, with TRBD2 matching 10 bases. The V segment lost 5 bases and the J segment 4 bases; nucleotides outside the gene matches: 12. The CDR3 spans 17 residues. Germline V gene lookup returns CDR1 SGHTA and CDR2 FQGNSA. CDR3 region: CASSIQSGGAIPDTQYF. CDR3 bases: TGTGCCAGCAGCATCCAAAGCGGGGGGGCAATCCCAGATACGCAGTATTTT.

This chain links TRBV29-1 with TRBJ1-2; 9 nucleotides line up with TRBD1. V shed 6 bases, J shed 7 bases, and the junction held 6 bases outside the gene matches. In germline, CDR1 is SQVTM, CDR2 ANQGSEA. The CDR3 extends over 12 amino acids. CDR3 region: CSVIQGAIGYTF. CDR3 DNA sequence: TGCAGCGTAATACAGGGGGCGATTGGCTACACCTTC.

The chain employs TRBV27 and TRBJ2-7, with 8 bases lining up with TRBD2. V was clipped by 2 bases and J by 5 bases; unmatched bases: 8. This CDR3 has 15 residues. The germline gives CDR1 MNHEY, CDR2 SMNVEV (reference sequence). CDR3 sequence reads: CASSLTQRGFNEQYF. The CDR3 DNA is TGTGCCAGCAGTTTAACCCAGCGGGGGTTCAACGAGCAGTACTTC.

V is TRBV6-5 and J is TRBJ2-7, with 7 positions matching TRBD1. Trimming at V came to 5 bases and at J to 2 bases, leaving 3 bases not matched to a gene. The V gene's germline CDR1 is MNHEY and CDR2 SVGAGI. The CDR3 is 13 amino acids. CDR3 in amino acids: CASSGQATYEQYF. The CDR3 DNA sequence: TGTGCCAGCAGTGGACAGGCAACCTACGAGCAGTACTTC.

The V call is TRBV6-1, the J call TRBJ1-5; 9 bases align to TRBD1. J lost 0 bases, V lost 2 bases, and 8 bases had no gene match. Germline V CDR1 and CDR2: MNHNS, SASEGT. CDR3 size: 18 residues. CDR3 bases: TGTGCCAGCAGTGAACCGTCTAACAGGGGGCCTAGCAATCAGCCCCAGCATTTT. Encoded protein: CASSEPSNRGPSNQPQHF.

The CDR3 is CASSSGQGAKRGYTF. The CDR3 DNA reads as TGCGCCAGCAGCTCGGGACAGGGGGCTAAGCGAGGCTACACCTTC. The chain uses TRBV5-1 and TRBJ1-2, with TRBD1 identical over 12 bases. With 3 bases clipped from V and 8 bases from J, the junction kept 8 bases outside the gene matches. The CDR3 runs to 15 residues. CDR1 and CDR2 (germline): SGHRS, YFSETQ.

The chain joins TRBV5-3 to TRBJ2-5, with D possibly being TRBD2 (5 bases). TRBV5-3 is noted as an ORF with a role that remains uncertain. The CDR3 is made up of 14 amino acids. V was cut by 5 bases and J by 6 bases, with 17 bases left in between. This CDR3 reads CARSKRGPMKTQYF. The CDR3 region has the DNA TGTGCCAGAAGTAAAAGAGGGCCTATGAAGACCCAGTACTTC.